The 20 T cell receptor beta chains listed next were all sequenced from one sample in a study of cytomegalovirus exposure and HLA in healthy donors. The PCR ran on 60 Vbeta and 13 Jbeta primers. Profiling relied on immunoSEQ multiplex PCR, and the TCRdb table lists in-frame clones only, not all of them. Of roughly 120,000 clones listed, over 70% are singletons. Specimen: PBMCs. These receptors were obtained from a woman between 45 and 65 years old in good health and CMV-seropositive.

CDR3: CASSSQGQGYEQYF. The DNA for the CDR3 is TGTGCCAGCAGCTCCCAGGGACAGGGCTACGAGCAGTACTTC. The chain carries TRBV7-6 and TRBJ2-7, with TRBD1 identical over 9 bases. The CDR3 loop spans 14 amino acids. The ends lost 4 bases at V and 3 bases at J; junction bases unmatched: 4. Germline V gene data show CDR1 as SGHVS and CDR2 as FNYEAQ.

The rearrangement joins TRBV6-6 to TRBJ1-1; TRBD1 matches at 9 bases. After removal of 2 bases from V and 11 bases from J, the junction contained 6 bases not matched to a gene. CDR3 size: 13 residues. The germline gives CDR1 MNHNY, CDR2 SVGAGI (reference sequence). CDR3 DNA: TGTGCCAGCAGTTACCTCGGGACAGGGCTGGCTTTCTTT. As protein: CASSYLGTGLAFF.

The chain employs TRBV18 and TRBJ2-1; 12 bases match TRBD1. The CDR3 is 16 amino acids. Germline V gene lookup returns CDR1 KGHSH and CDR2 LQKENI. After removal of 3 bases from V and 5 bases from J, the junction contained 5 bases not matched to a gene. CDR3 nucleotide sequence: TGTGCCAGCTCACCGCCGGGACAGGGGGCTCACAATGAGCAGTTCTTC. Residues: CASSPPGQGAHNEQFF.

This rearrangement joins TRBV4-2 to TRBJ1-1, with 8 positions matching TRBD1. The CDR3 has 14 amino acids. The junction had 7 bases not matched to a gene; V was cut back by 4 bases and J by 6 bases. Germline CDR1 is LGHNA and CDR2 is YNFKEQ. CDR3 region: CASSLDRGNAEAFF. The CDR3 coding sequence is TGTGCCAGCAGCCTCGACAGGGGTAACGCTGAAGCTTTCTTT.

This chain connects TRBV5-6 to TRBJ1-6; D is uncertain. The V gene lost 4 bases and the J gene lost 7 bases, with 3 bases spanning the gap. Germline CDR1 and CDR2: SGHDT and YYEEEE. The CDR3 runs to 11 residues. Here the CDR3 reads CASSRNSPLHF. The CDR3 DNA reads as TGTGCCAGCAGCCGGAATTCACCCCTCCACTTT.

The genes are TRBV10-2 and TRBJ2-7, with 8 bases matching TRBD1. J lost 4 bases, V lost 9 bases, and 5 bases had no gene match. The CDR3 length is 12 residues. Germline CDR1 and CDR2: WSHSY and SAAADI. CDR3 in DNA: TGCGCCAGACGGACAGGGTTATACGAGCAGTACTTC. Translated, it gives CARRTGLYEQYF.

This chain connects TRBV5-1 to TRBJ1-2; 8 bases are a match to TRBD1. CDR3 length: 16 amino acids. Per the germline V gene, CDR1 is SGHRS and CDR2 is YFSETQ. Losses at the gene ends were 0 bases for V and 7 bases for J; bases not matched to a gene: 11. CDR3 DNA: TGCGCCAGCAGCTTGGCGACAGGGGCTTTGCACGGTGGCTACACCTTC. Encoded protein: CASSLATGALHGGYTF.

V is TRBV25-1 and J is TRBJ2-2, with 10 bases aligning to TRBD1. The J segment lost 4 bases and the V segment lost 1 base, leaving 9 bases of the junction unmatched. The CDR3 is made up of 18 amino acids. CDR1 MGHDK and CDR2 SYGVNS come from the germline V gene. CDR3 residues: CASSESSGTGAITGELFF. CDR3 sequence (DNA): TGTGCCAGCAGTGAATCAAGCGGGACAGGGGCGATCACCGGGGAGCTGTTTTTT. Full variable domain (missing parts from reference TRBV25-1 and TRBJ2-2): EADIYQTPRYLVIGTGKKITLECSQTMGHDKMYWYQQDPGMELHLIHYSYGVNSTEKGDLSSESTVSRIRTEHFPLTLESARPSHTSQYLCASSESSGTGAITGELFFGEGSRLTVL.

The sample holds one count of this clone. The chain combines TRBV5-1 with TRBJ2-5; TRBD2 matches 8 bases. Trimming removed 3 bases from V and 4 bases from J; junction bases left unmatched: 5. The CDR3 sequence is 14 residues long. The germline V gene has CDR1 SGHRS and CDR2 YFSETQ. CDR3 residues: CASSSTGGGETQYF. The CDR3 region has the DNA TGCGCCAGCAGCTCCACGGGGGGGGGAGAGACCCAGTACTTC. Full variable domain (missing parts from reference TRBV5-1 and TRBJ2-5): KAGVTQTPRYLIKTRGQQVTLSCSPISGHRSVSWYQQTPGQGLQFLFEYFSETQRNKGNFPGRFSGRQFSNSRSEMNVSTLELGDSALYLCASSSTGGGETQYFGPGTRLLVL.

The V gene is TRBV7-9, the J gene TRBJ2-1; D is possibly TRBD2 (5 bases). Trimming stripped 2 bases from V and 8 bases from J, with 13 bases between. The CDR3 sequence is 14 residues long. The germline CDR1 and CDR2 sequences are SEHNR and FQNEAQ (reference sequence). In nucleotides, the CDR3 is TGTGCCAGCAGCTTACAAGCGGCCGGGGATGAGCAGTTCTTC. This encodes CASSLQAAGDEQFF.

This clone was seen only once. The J gene is TRBJ2-1, the V gene TRBV7-6; TRBD1 agrees at 7 bases. The junction had 4 bases not matched to a gene; V was cut back by 1 base and J by 10 bases. CDR3 length: 13 amino acids. Germline loops: CDR1 SGHVS, CDR2 FNYEAQ. The CDR3: CASSLGHRGEQFF. The CDR3 coding sequence is TGTGCCAGCAGCTTAGGTCACAGGGGCGAGCAGTTCTTC.

The gene calls are TRBV19 and TRBJ1-5; D remains unclear. CDR1 and CDR2 from the germline V gene are LNHDA and SQIVND (reference sequence). V lost 6 bases, J lost 4 bases, and 16 bases lay in between. The CDR3 runs to 15 residues. The CDR3 reads CASRAGYQGNQPQHF. The CDR3 DNA reads as TGTGCCAGTAGGGCGGGGTATCAAGGGAATCAGCCCCAGCATTTT. The full variable domain, with the rest looked up from reference TRBV19 and TRBJ1-5, is DGGITQSPKYLFRKEGQNVTLSCEQNLNHDAMYWYRQDPGQGLRLIYYSQIVNDFQKGDIAEGYSVSREKKESFPLTVTSAQKNPTAFYLCASRAGYQGNQPQHFGDGTRLSIL.

As regards this clone: This specimen includes other DNA sequences encoding the same CDR3. The gene calls are TRBV5-1 and TRBJ1-3, with TRBD1 as a possible D gene (6 bases). The CDR3 consists of 15 residues. Germline-derived CDR1 and CDR2 are SGHRS and YFSETQ. V was pared by 3 bases and J by 0 bases, with 10 bases between. The CDR3 here is CASSWEGGSGNTIYF. The CDR3 DNA follows: TGCGCCAGCAGCTGGGAAGGGGGCTCTGGAAACACCATATATTTT.

This sequence joins TRBV6-1 and TRBJ2-3, with TRBD2 identical over 7 bases. Germline V gives CDR1 MNHNS, CDR2 SASEGT. This CDR3 is 15 amino acids long. The V and J ends lost 1 base and 4 bases, in that order; junction bases with no gene match: 5. The CDR3, as DNA: TGTGCCAGCAGTGAAGAGATGGCGGGAGCAGATACGCAGTATTTT. It specifies CASSEEMAGADTQYF.

The genes are TRBV13 and TRBJ2-1; no reliable D call. Germline loops: CDR1 PRHDT, CDR2 FYEKMQ (reference sequence). The CDR3 loop spans 13 amino acids. Trimming took off 1 base at V and 3 bases at J, with 4 bases between the two ends. The CDR3 reads CASSLERYNEQFF. For the CDR3, the DNA is TGTGCCAGCAGCTTAGAGCGCTACAATGAGCAGTTCTTC.

The chain couples TRBV4-1 to TRBJ1-5, with 7 bases that match TRBD1. This CDR3 region has 17 residues. Germline loops: CDR1 MGHRA, CDR2 YSYEKL. Losses at the gene ends were 0 bases for V and 4 bases for J; bases not matched to a gene: 9. CDR3 loop: CASSQDTNRGKNQPQHF. DNA of the CDR3: TGCGCCAGCAGCCAAGATACGAACAGGGGAAAAAATCAGCCCCAGCATTTT.

This clone was seen once. The chain combines TRBV18 with TRBJ1-1; D may be TRBD1 (6 bases). Germline CDR1 is KGHSH and CDR2 is LQKENI. Trimming pared 4 bases from V and 0 bases from J, leaving 12 bases between. The CDR3 spans 15 residues. In DNA form, the CDR3 reads TGTGCCAGCTCACTGGGACACCCCATGAACACTGAAGCTTTCTTT. Translated, it gives CASSLGHPMNTEAFF.

This clone was picked up a small number of times. This chain uses TRBV5-1 with TRBJ1-4, with 10 bases identical to TRBD1. This CDR3 comprises 14 residues. V shed 3 bases, J shed 6 bases, and the junction held 2 bases outside the gene matches. Germline V gene lookup returns CDR1 SGHRS and CDR2 YFSETQ. This CDR3 is CASSSGTGDEKLFF. The CDR3 DNA reads as TGCGCCAGCAGCTCCGGGACAGGGGATGAAAAACTGTTTTTT.

The chain is built from TRBV25-1 and TRBJ1-4; D gene unclear. The CDR3 has 13 residues. The germline V gene has CDR1 MGHDK and CDR2 SYGVNS. V was shortened by 7 bases and J by 8 bases, with 14 bases between the two germline ends. CDR3 loop: CASNRKGGEKLFF. DNA for the CDR3: TGTGCCAGCAACCGAAAAGGAGGCGAAAAACTGTTTTTT.

The gene calls are TRBV10-3 and TRBJ1-5; no firm D call. Germline V gives CDR1 ENHRY, CDR2 SYGVKD. Trimming took 4 bases from V and 4 from J, leaving 8 bases between them. The CDR3 has 13 amino acids. The CDR3 bases are TGTGCCATCAGTGCAGAAAATAATCAGCCCCAGCATTTT. Translated: CAISAENNQPQHF.